This T cell receptor (beta chain) was sequenced during a study of T cell responses to AZD1222 COVID-19 vaccine. Germline values: CDR1 SGHNT, CDR2 YYREEE (reference sequence). Deletions cut 4 bases from V and 5 bases from J, with 15 bases between. The CDR3 spans 14 residues. Profiled with immunoSEQ multiplex PCR; TCRdb holds only in-frame clones, not every one. The profile shows 55,000 to 75,000 clones, 85% of them singletons. The starting material was peripheral blood, obtained on day 0 of AZD1222 vaccination. This chain connects TRBV5-4 to TRBJ1-1; D perhaps matches TRBD1 (5 bases). This TCR was recovered from an adult in good health. CDR3 loop: CASSPGGVWTEAFF. CDR3 DNA sequence: TGTGCCAGCAGCCCCGGAGGGGTGTGGACTGAAGCTTTCTTT.